This T cell receptor beta chain was recovered during a study of blood T cell repertoires in COVID-19. Per the original methods: By means of reference gene primer amplification, nucleated cell counts were estimated. The repertoire was sequenced with immunoSEQ multiplex PCR; TCRdb's copy has only in-frame clones and lacks some. The DNA gave D and trimming, while V, J and clone size come from that table. The data contain about 120,000 clones, about three quarters of them seen just once; the ten biggest clones take up roughly 2%. The CDR3 is 13 residues long. V was pared by 8 bases and J by 5 bases, with 8 bases of the junction left unmatched. Per the germline V gene, CDR1 is LNHDA and CDR2 is SQIVND (reference sequence).

V is TRBV19 and J is TRBJ2-7; 8 positions match TRBD1. Source material: peripheral blood. This TCR derives from a woman in her 70s with acute or convalescent COVID-19. CDR3 DNA: TGTGCCAGTGGACAGGGTCAAAGGAACGAGCAGTACTTC. This codes for CASGQGQRNEQYF.